This T cell receptor (beta chain) came from a study of regulatory T cells in long-lasting Graves disease. Findings and limits, study-wide: Clonotypes that were public and shared totalled 2,500 to 3,500 in persistent patients versus 800 to 1,000 in new patients. Newly diagnosed Graves' patients exceeded persistent ones in TCR diversity.

The sample's time point: persistent/refractory GD, antithyroid drugs over 5 years with positive TRAb. PBMC-derived RNA was used for the TCR library. CDR3 length equals 17 residues. Germline values: CDR1 SGHNT, CDR2 YYREEE (reference sequence). Trimming shortened V by 0 bases and J by 1 base, and 13 bases separated the two germline ends. Assembly of TCR beta libraries relied on iRepertoire HTBI primers together with Arm-PCR of CDR3 regions. In the original analysis: Samples jointly harbored fewer than 65 TRBV and approximately 15 TRBJ segments. In TCRdb, the multiplex PCR reads were re-called with MiXCR into one record per CDR3 protein. TCRdb, not the authors, supplied the V and J calls. The table has around 400,000 distinct CDR3 sequences, roughly 24% seen once. As for this clonotype: The antigen is not known.

The V call is TRBV5-4, the J call TRBJ2-2, with a tentative D call TRBD1 (5 bases). The sequenced sample was peripheral blood mononuclear cells (PBMCs), obtained when the disease was refractory, from a patient treated with antithyroid drugs. This receptor was identified in a woman in her forties with Graves disease. The CDR3, as DNA: TGTGCCAGCAGCTTGGGTCTGGACATACGGAACACCGGGGAGCTGTTTTTT. Translating it yields CASSLGLDIRNTGELFF. The whole variable domain, filled in from reference TRBV5-4 and TRBJ2-2, reads ETGVTQSPTHLIKTRGQQVTLRCSSQSGHNTVSWYQQALGQGPQFIFQYYREEENGRGNFPPRFSGLQFPNYSSELNVNALELDDSALYLCASSLGLDIRNTGELFFGEGSRLTVL.